The 8 T cell receptor beta chains presented below share a single source sample, sequenced in a study of prognosis after radiotherapy for stage I lung cancer. It was by two-round multiplex PCR that TCR beta CDR3 was amplified from genomic DNA. The first round of PCR was done with primers that matched each TRBV and TRBJ gene. TCRdb re-called the multiplex PCR reads through MiXCR, storing one row per CDR3 protein. The sample records around 63,000 distinct CDR3 sequences, about 26% being singletons. Sequencing used PBMCs, obtained before or after stereotactic body radiation therapy (not recorded which). These receptors all come from a donor older than 45 with non-small cell lung cancer.

This clonotype was observed many times. The V call is TRBV2, the J call TRBJ1-2; no definite D call. This CDR3 region has 13 residues. V was cut by 3 bases and J by 3 bases, with 8 bases left in between. Germline CDR1 SNHLY, CDR2 FYNNEI. CDR3 in amino acids: CASSDSSYYGYTF. Here the CDR3 DNA reads TGTGCCAGCAGTGACAGCAGCTACTATGGCTACACCTTC.

This clonotype was seen only a few times. A clone one base away is much larger, so this may be a read error. V usage is TRBV6-1 and J usage is TRBJ1-4, with a possible D match to TRBD1 (5 bases). CDR1 MNHNS and CDR2 SASEGT come from the germline V gene. This CDR3 spans 14 amino acids. Trimming removed 7 bases at V and 5 bases at J, with 14 bases between. The CDR3 DNA reads TGTGCCAGCAAAGTGGGGACGGTCAATGAAAAACTGTTTTTT. This encodes CASKVGTVNEKLFF.

Ten or more counts support this clonotype. The rearrangement uses TRBV5-1 and TRBJ2-1; D is possibly TRBD1 (7 bases). CDR3 length equals 15 residues. Germline CDR1 SGHRS, CDR2 YFSETQ. V gave up 4 bases and J gave up 6 bases, with 17 bases separating them. DNA for the CDR3: TGCGCCAGCAGCCTCCTCAACAGGGGAGGCAATGAGCAGTTCTTC. Translated: CASSLLNRGGNEQFF. The full variable domain, rest sourced from reference TRBV5-1 and TRBJ2-1, is KAGVTQTPRYLIKTRGQQVTLSCSPISGHRSVSWYQQTPGQGLQFLFEYFSETQRNKGNFPGRFSGRQFSNSRSEMNVSTLELGDSALYLCASSLLNRGGNEQFFGPGTRLTVL.

To note about this clonotype: One base away lies a much larger clone, so this may be a sequencing read error. The chain uses TRBV24-1 and TRBJ2-5, with TRBD2 identical over 7 bases. Germline V lookup: CDR1 KGHDR, CDR2 SFDVKD. The CDR3 is made up of 15 amino acids. V lost 5 bases to trimming and J lost 5 bases; unmatched junction nucleotides: 10. The DNA for the CDR3 is TGTGCCACCAGTGTAGCTAAGGTCGGGGGGGAGACCCAGTACTTC. Protein product: CATSVAKVGGETQYF.

The rearrangement joins TRBV7-2 to TRBJ2-5; 7 nucleotides line up with TRBD2. CDR1 and CDR2 from the germline V gene are SGHTA and FQGNSA. J gave up 4 bases and V 9 bases, and 17 bases lay outside the gene matches. The CDR3 spans 16 residues. The DNA of the CDR3 is TGTGCCAGGAGCGACTGGCGGGAGTCGAGCGGAGAGACCCAGTACTTC. Amino acid sequence: CARSDWRESSGETQYF.

In this sample, this clonotype turned up many times. CDR3 amino acids: CASSGASGQPPYNEQFF. The CDR3 DNA is TGTGCCAGCAGTGGAGCGTCGGGACAACCTCCCTACAATGAGCAGTTCTTC. The chain uses TRBV2 and TRBJ2-1; possible D gene TRBD1, 6 bases. In germline, CDR1 is SNHLY, CDR2 FYNNEI. Trimming stripped 4 bases from V and 2 bases from J, with 18 bases between. This CDR3 is built from 17 residues.

This clonotype was observed many times. DNA of the CDR3: TGTGCCAGCAGCTTGGGGGCAGGGTTTGACACTGAAGCTTTCTTT. Its protein product is CASSLGAGFDTEAFF. V is TRBV11-2 and J is TRBJ1-1; maybe TRBD1 (6 bases). Germline CDR1 SGHAT, CDR2 FQNNGV. Trimming took 3 bases from V and 3 from J, leaving 14 bases between them. CDR3 size: 15 residues.

This clonotype turned up a few times. This CDR3 reads CSVPSMNTEAFF. DNA of the CDR3: TGCAGTGTCCCCTCCATGAACACTGAAGCTTTCTTT. V gene TRBV20-1 combines with J gene TRBJ1-1; no definite D call. Germline loops: CDR1 DFQATT, CDR2 SNEGSKA (reference sequence). V was shortened by 7 bases and J by 0 bases, with 9 bases between the two germline ends. CDR3 length: 12 amino acids.